One sample yielded the 10 T cell receptor beta chains listed below, sequenced in a study of T-cell reconstitution after alpha-beta-depleted transplantation in children (TCRdb year 2016). The meaning of the sample's treatment or condition label: allogeneic hematopoietic cell transplantation with graft depleted of TCRalphabeta T cells and CD19 B cells. The library was prepared using PCR. The reads were generated on an Illumina HiSeq 2500. To normalize quantification of the TCRbeta repertoire, the TCR libraries were built with molecular barcoding that relied on unique molecular identifiers. The public sequencing data were trimmed at Q25 with fastp and processed into clonotypes with MiXCR by TCRdb, which kept only in-frame beta chains. One record per CDR3 amino acid sequence lists the most common genes and DNA. The sample has 550,000 to 600,000 distinct CDR3 sequences on record, around 23% of them singletons. Roughly 15% of the sample comes from the top ten.

Here the sequenced sample was PBMCs, mostly from graft donor cells, taken 360 days after TCRalphabeta/CD19-depleted stem cell transplant. These receptors all come from a boy younger than two who had a stem cell transplant for acute myeloid leukemia, so the T cells may come from the graft donor.

This clonotype was observed many times. The DNA for the CDR3 is TGTGCCAGCAGCCTGCACGGGACTAGCACCGAGCAGTTCTTC. Its translation is CASSLHGTSTEQFF. The chain has TRBV7-2 and TRBJ2-1; 9 bases align to TRBD2. V gave up 5 bases and J gave up 10 bases; unmatched junction bases: 9. The CDR3 consists of 14 residues. Germline CDR1 is SGHTA and CDR2 is FQGNSA.

The J gene is TRBJ2-1, the V gene TRBV5-1; D may correspond to TRBD1 or TRBD2 (5 bases each). The CDR3 has 15 amino acids. Between the trimmed V and J ends, which lost 6 bases and 5 bases, there was a span of 18 bases. CDR1 is SGHRS, CDR2 YFSETQ, per germline. The CDR3 protein is CASTRGGRPNNEQFF. CDR3 in DNA: TGCGCCAGCACCCGGGGCGGCAGGCCAAACAATGAGCAGTTCTTC.

This clonotype has only a few counts. V gene TRBV20-1 combines with J gene TRBJ1-5; 8 bases fit TRBD1. After removal of 4 bases from V and 5 bases from J, the junction contained 7 bases not matched to a gene. This CDR3 is built from 14 residues. Germline CDR1 DFQATT, CDR2 SNEGSKA (reference sequence). CDR3 in DNA: TGCAGTGCTACAGGGGGCGAGAGCCATCAGCCCCAGCATTTT. This gives the protein CSATGGESHQPQHF.

This clonotype was observed a single time. The V and J genes are TRBV6-2 or TRBV6-3 and TRBJ2-1, with D possibly matching TRBD2 (6 bases). CDR1 MNHEY and CDR2 SVGEGT come from the germline V gene. Deletions cut 7 bases from V and 12 bases from J, with 19 bases between. The CDR3 extends over 13 amino acids. In DNA form, the CDR3 reads TGTGCCAGCAAATTTTGGTCCGGGAGCGGGCAGTTCTTC. Amino acid sequence: CASKFWSGSGQFF.

In this sample, this clonotype turned up a few times. The genes are TRBV20-1 and TRBJ1-4, with 7 positions matching TRBD1. With 0 bases clipped from V and 0 bases from J, the junction kept 4 bases outside the gene matches. CDR1 and CDR2 (germline): DFQATT, SNEGSKA (reference sequence). This CDR3 comprises 16 residues. DNA for the CDR3: TGCAGTGCTAGAGACCGGACAGGCGCAACTAATGAAAAACTGTTTTTT. It codes for CSARDRTGATNEKLFF.

This clonotype was seen at least ten times. Here the CDR3 DNA reads TGTGCCAGCTCACCCCTCGCCGTGGGACGAAGCAGCTCCTACAATGAGCAGTTCTTC. This gives the protein CASSPLAVGRSSSYNEQFF. J is TRBJ2-1 and V is TRBV18; possibly TRBD1 or TRBD2 for D (5 bases each). V lost 3 bases and J 0 bases, leaving 21 bases between the germline ends. The CDR3 extends over 19 amino acids. Germline assignment: CDR1 KGHSH and CDR2 LQKENI.

The chain carries TRBV20-1 and TRBJ1-1; weak D call: TRBD1 (5 bases). CDR1 is DFQATT and CDR2 is SNEGSKA in the germline V gene (reference sequence). The CDR3 covers 13 residues. V lost 6 bases and J lost 6, with 17 bases in between. CDR3 sequence: CSAGSWGTAEAFF. The CDR3 nucleotides are TGCAGTGCCGGTTCGTGGGGCACCGCTGAAGCTTTCTTT.

This chain joins TRBV12-3 or TRBV12-4 and TRBJ1-4; 9 bases agree with TRBD1. V was pared by 5 bases and J by 3 bases, with 7 bases of the junction left unmatched. The CDR3 loop spans 16 amino acids. The CDR3 DNA reads as TGTGCCAGCAGTCTACGACAGGGGGTCTCTAATGAAAAACTGTTTTTT. Amino acid sequence: CASSLRQGVSNEKLFF.

The chain carries TRBV20-1 and TRBJ1-2; 8 bases fit TRBD1. The CDR3 has 13 amino acids. The germline gives CDR1 DFQATT, CDR2 SNEGSKA (reference sequence). Losses at the gene ends were 0 bases for V and 6 bases for J; bases not matched to a gene: 3. In nucleotides, the CDR3 is TGCAGTGCTAGAGATTGGGACAGGAATGGCTACACCTTC. Amino acids: CSARDWDRNGYTF.

This clonotype has just a few counts. The CDR3 region is CSARDLAEERVNYGYTF. CDR3 coding DNA: TGCAGTGCTAGAGATCTAGCCGAGGAGAGAGTAAACTATGGCTACACCTTC. The chain is built from TRBV20-1 and TRBJ1-2; D is undetermined. Per germline, CDR1 DFQATT and CDR2 SNEGSKA (reference sequence). This CDR3 contains 17 residues. Trimming took off 0 bases at V and 2 bases at J, with 19 bases between the two ends.